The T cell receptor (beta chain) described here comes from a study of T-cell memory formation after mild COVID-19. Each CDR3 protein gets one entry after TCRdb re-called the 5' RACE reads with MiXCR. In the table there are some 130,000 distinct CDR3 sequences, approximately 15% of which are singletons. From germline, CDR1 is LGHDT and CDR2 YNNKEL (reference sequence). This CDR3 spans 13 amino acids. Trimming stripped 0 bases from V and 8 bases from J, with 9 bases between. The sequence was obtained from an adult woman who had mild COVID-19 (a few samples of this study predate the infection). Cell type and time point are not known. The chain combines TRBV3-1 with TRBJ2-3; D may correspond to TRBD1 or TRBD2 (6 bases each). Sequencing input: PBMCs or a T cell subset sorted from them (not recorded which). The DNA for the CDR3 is TGTGCCAGCAGCCAAGATCCGGGGGCTACGCAGTATTTT. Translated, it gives CASSQDPGATQYF.